One and the same sample provided the 21 T cell receptor beta chains below, sequenced in a study of T cell repertoires in cytomegalovirus infection. MiXCR, run by TCRdb on the reads, gives a single entry per CDR3 protein. The table lists roughly 240,000 distinct CDR3 sequences, approximately 6.7% of them singletons, with about 6% in the top ten. The sequencing input was PBMCs. These receptors all come from a human donor in good health (CMV status not recorded). Some clones in this sample may be carry-over from other donors' samples.

This clonotype was counted many times. V usage is TRBV20-1 and J usage is TRBJ2-1; TRBD1 is a possible D gene (5 bases). V dropped 0 bases and J dropped 8 bases, with 14 bases sitting between them. The germline V gene has CDR1 DFQATT and CDR2 SNEGSKA (reference sequence). The CDR3 consists of 14 residues. CDR3 nucleotides: TGCAGTGCTAGAGATCTCGGCAGGGTGTATGAGCAGTTCTTC. The encoded protein is CSARDLGRVYEQFF.

In its sample, this clonotype was seen many times. J is TRBJ1-1 and V is TRBV4-1, with a weak D call TRBD1 (6 bases). Looked up from germline, CDR1 is MGHRA and CDR2 is YSYEKL. CDR3 length: 17 residues. The V gene lost 0 bases and the J gene lost 5 bases, with 19 bases spanning the gap. Here the CDR3 DNA reads TGCGCCAGCAGCCAAGATTTTCCAGGGGATATTGGGACTGAAGCTTTCTTT. Its translation is CASSQDFPGDIGTEAFF.

The chain links TRBV9 to TRBJ1-5; unclear D gene. The CDR3 has 13 amino acids. V was clipped by 4 bases and J by 4 bases, with 9 bases between them. Germline V lookup: CDR1 SGDLS, CDR2 YYNGEE. The CDR3 here is CASSTEPNQPQHF. The DNA for the CDR3 is TGTGCCAGCAGCACCGAGCCAAATCAGCCCCAGCATTTT.

This clonotype was detected many times. This sequence joins TRBV6-1 and TRBJ2-3; TRBD1 or TRBD2 may be the D gene (5 bases each). V gave up 5 bases and J gave up 5 bases, with 11 bases separating them. Germline V lookup: CDR1 MNHNS, CDR2 SASEGT. CDR3 size: 13 residues. CDR3 DNA sequence: TGTGCCAGCAGTCGGGACCATGGAGATACGCAGTATTTT. Protein product: CASSRDHGDTQYF.

This clonotype was counted ten times or more. This chain connects TRBV7-3 to TRBJ1-6, with TRBD1 identical over 9 bases. Germline-derived CDR1 and CDR2 are SGHTA and FQGTGA. After removal of 5 bases from V and 11 bases from J, the junction contained 10 bases not matched to a gene. CDR3 length: 15 residues. Written as DNA, the CDR3 is TGTGCCAGCAGCCCGATAGGACAGGGGCGGGCACCCCTCCACTTT. Protein sequence: CASSPIGQGRAPLHF.

This clonotype showed up many times. V gene TRBV12-3 or TRBV12-4 combines with J gene TRBJ2-4; 7 bases align to TRBD1. V dropped 5 bases and J dropped 1; count of bases not matched to a gene: 17. This CDR3 region has 19 residues. The CDR3 DNA reads as TGTGCCAGCAGTGACCGGACAGGCGGTAGTTCAATCGCCAAAAACATTCAGTACTTC. The encoded protein is CASSDRTGGSSIAKNIQYF.

This clonotype has more than one count but fewer than ten. This sequence joins TRBV29-1 and TRBJ1-2; TRBD1 is a possible D gene (5 bases). Trimming stripped 6 bases from V and 1 base from J, with 24 bases between. The germline CDR1 and CDR2 sequences are SQVTM and ANQGSEA. This CDR3 is built from 17 residues. Here the CDR3 reads CSVPKSRPGTNNYGYTF. Written as DNA, the CDR3 is TGCAGCGTCCCAAAATCTCGGCCCGGGACGAATAACTATGGCTACACCTTC.

This clonotype was detected many times. V and J are TRBV7-2 and TRBJ2-1; D gene unclear. Germline lookup yields CDR1 SGHTA and CDR2 FQGNSA. The CDR3 extends over 12 amino acids. V dropped 2 bases and J dropped 6 bases, with 5 bases sitting between them. The CDR3 DNA follows: TGTGCCAGCAGCTTATCTCCCAATGAGCAGTTCTTC. Translation gives CASSLSPNEQFF.

This clonotype was observed many times. The chain is built from TRBV24-1 and TRBJ2-7; TRBD1 matches at 8 bases. V lost 6 bases to trimming and J lost 1 base; unmatched junction nucleotides: 4. The CDR3 is 14 residues long. The V gene's germline CDR1 is KGHDR and CDR2 SFDVKD. The CDR3, as DNA: TGTGCCACCAGTCCGGGACAGGCGTCCTACGAGCAGTACTTC. It codes for CATSPGQASYEQYF.

Ten or more counts support this clonotype. This CDR3 is CASKFGSTYEQYF. For the CDR3, the DNA is TGTGCCAGCAAGTTCGGCTCTACCTACGAGCAGTACTTC. The gene calls are TRBV6-1 and TRBJ2-7; D gene uncertain. CDR3 length equals 13 residues. Germline CDR1 reads MNHNS; CDR2 reads SASEGT. Deletions cut 7 bases from V and 2 bases from J, with 12 bases between.

With respect to this clonotype: With a much larger clone just one base away, this may be a read error. The J gene is TRBJ1-5, the V gene TRBV29-1; 7 bases fit TRBD1. Germline loops: CDR1 SQVTM, CDR2 ANQGSEA. CDR3 size: 14 residues. This CDR3 reads CSVGTDYSNQLQHF. The CDR3 DNA follows: TGCAGCGTGGGGACAGATTATAGCAATCAGCTCCAGCATTTT. Supplemented by reference TRBV29-1 and TRBJ1-5, the full variable domain reads SAVISQKPSRDICQRGTSLTIQCQVDSQVTMMFWYRQQPGQSLTLIATANQGSEATYESGFVIDKFPISRPNLTFSTLTVSNMSPEDSSIYLCSVGTDYSNQLQHFGDGTRLSIL.

This clonotype was seen ten or more times. The chain employs TRBV7-2 and TRBJ2-1, with D unclear. The V end lost 3 bases, the J end lost 0 bases, and 9 bases lay between the germline ends. Germline V CDR1 and CDR2: SGHTA, FQGNSA. CDR3 size: 15 residues. The chain's CDR3 is CASSFDGISYNEQFF. CDR3 nucleotides: TGTGCCAGCAGCTTCGATGGGATCTCCTACAATGAGCAGTTCTTC.

There are many counts of this clonotype. V and J are TRBV12-3 or TRBV12-4 and TRBJ2-2, with TRBD1 matching 7 bases. The CDR3 runs 15 residues. J gave up 4 bases and V 6 bases, and 8 bases lay outside the gene matches. The CDR3 region is CASSPTRQGTGELFF. In nucleotides, the CDR3 is TGTGCCAGCAGCCCCACGAGACAGGGCACCGGGGAGCTGTTTTTT.

This clonotype was recorded many times. V is TRBV29-1 and J is TRBJ1-1; maybe TRBD1 (5 bases). Trimming took 0 bases from V and 6 from J, leaving 20 bases between them. The CDR3 extends over 16 amino acids. CDR1 is SQVTM and CDR2 is ANQGSEA in the germline V gene. The CDR3 sequence: CSVEDRGRGPVAEAFF. The CDR3 coding sequence is TGCAGCGTTGAAGATAGGGGAAGGGGTCCGGTAGCTGAAGCTTTCTTT. Full variable domain (missing parts from reference TRBV29-1 and TRBJ1-1): SAVISQKPSRDICQRGTSLTIQCQVDSQVTMMFWYRQQPGQSLTLIATANQGSEATYESGFVIDKFPISRPNLTFSTLTVSNMSPEDSSIYLCSVEDRGRGPVAEAFFGQGTRLTVV.

Ten or more counts support this clonotype. V is TRBV9 and J is TRBJ2-7; TRBD2 agrees at 8 bases. The CDR3 is 14 amino acids. Germline loops: CDR1 SGDLS, CDR2 YYNGEE. With 1 base clipped from V and 8 bases from J, the junction kept 8 bases outside the gene matches. The CDR3 bases are TGTGCCAGCAGCGTATCGGGGGGGATTGGCCAGCAGTACTTC. The encoded protein is CASSVSGGIGQQYF.

For this clonotype: No conserved phenylalanine or tryptophan is present at the end of the CDR3, so a read error is the likely explanation. The CDR3 nucleotides read TGTGCCAGCAGGCTCACCGGGGGGTTCGGGGAGACCCAGTACTTA. This gives the protein CASRLTGGFGETQYL. The chain carries TRBV7-2 and TRBJ2-5; 7 nucleotides line up with TRBD2. The CDR3 has 15 amino acids. J gave up 5 bases and V 6 bases, and 12 bases lay outside the gene matches. In germline, CDR1 is SGHTA, CDR2 FQGNSA.

This clonotype was observed at least ten times. The chain couples TRBV7-8 to TRBJ1-5, with D possibly being TRBD1 (6 bases). The CDR3 is 15 amino acids. Per germline, CDR1 SGHVS and CDR2 FQNEAQ. Trimming took 2 bases from V and 4 from J, leaving 12 bases between them. The CDR3 protein is CASSLLGTLNQPQHF. CDR3 DNA: TGTGCCAGCAGCTTACTCGGGACACTAAATCAGCCCCAGCATTTT.

This clonotype was observed many times. The rearrangement joins TRBV7-7 to TRBJ1-5, with D perhaps matching TRBD1 (5 bases). CDR1 and CDR2 from the germline V gene are SSHAT and FNYEAQ (reference sequence). V dropped 1 base and J dropped 4 bases, with 17 bases sitting between them. This CDR3 spans 17 amino acids. The CDR3 sequence: CASSLGGLGEGNQPQHF. CDR3 DNA: TGTGCCAGCAGCTTAGGCGGGTTGGGGGAAGGGAATCAGCCCCAGCATTTT. Full variable domain (rest looked up from reference TRBV7-7 and TRBJ1-5): GAGVSQSPRYKVTKRGQDVTLRCDPISSHATLYWYQQALGQGPEFLTYFNYEAQPDKSGLPSDRFSAERPEGSISTLTIQRTEQRDSAMYRCASSLGGLGEGNQPQHFGDGTRLSIL.

This clonotype occurred many times. The V call is TRBV7-2, the J call TRBJ1-1, with TRBD1 as a possible D gene (6 bases). The V gene's germline CDR1 is SGHTA and CDR2 FQGNSA. The CDR3 has 16 amino acids. The germline V and J ends were trimmed by 1 base and 3 bases, with 15 bases remaining between them. CDR3 residues: CASSLGPPDSYTEAFF. As DNA, the CDR3 is TGTGCCAGCAGCTTAGGCCCCCCGGACAGCTACACTGAAGCTTTCTTT.

There are many counts of this clonotype. V usage is TRBV7-9 and J usage is TRBJ2-7; 9 bases are a match to TRBD2. Germline CDR1 SEHNR, CDR2 FQNEAQ (reference sequence). This CDR3 is 16 amino acids long. After removal of 10 bases from V and 2 bases from J, the junction contained 15 bases not matched to a gene. DNA for the CDR3: TGTGCCATCGACGGTACGGGACTAGCCCTTACCTACGAGCAGTACTTC. Its protein product is CAIDGTGLALTYEQYF.

V and J are TRBV30 and TRBJ1-6; tentative D call: TRBD1 (6 bases). The length of the CDR3 is 15 residues. Per germline, CDR1 GTSNPN and CDR2 SVGIG (reference sequence). V lost 3 bases and J lost 7, with 16 bases in between. Here the CDR3 reads CAWSPLLQGNSPLHF. DNA for the CDR3: TGTGCCTGGAGCCCCCTCCTCCAGGGGAATTCACCCCTCCACTTT.